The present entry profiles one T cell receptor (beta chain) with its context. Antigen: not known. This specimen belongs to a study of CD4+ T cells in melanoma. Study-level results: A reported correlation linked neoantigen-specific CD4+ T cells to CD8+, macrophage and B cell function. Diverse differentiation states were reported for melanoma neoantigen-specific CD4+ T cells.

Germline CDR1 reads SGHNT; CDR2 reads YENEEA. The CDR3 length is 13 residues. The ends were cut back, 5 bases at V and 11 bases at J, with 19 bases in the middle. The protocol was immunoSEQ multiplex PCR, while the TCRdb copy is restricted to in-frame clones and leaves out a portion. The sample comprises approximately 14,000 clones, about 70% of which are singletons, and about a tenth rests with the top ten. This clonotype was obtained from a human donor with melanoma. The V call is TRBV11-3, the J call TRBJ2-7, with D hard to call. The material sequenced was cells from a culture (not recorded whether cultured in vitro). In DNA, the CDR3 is TGTGCCAGCAGCCAAATTATGGGTCAGCGCGAGTACTTC. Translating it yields CASSQIMGQREYF. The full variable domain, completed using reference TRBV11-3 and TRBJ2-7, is EAGVVQSPRYKIIEKKQPVAFWCNPISGHNTLYWYLQNLGQGPELLIRYENEEAVDDSQLPKDRFSAERLKGVDSTLKIQPAELGDSAVYLCASSQIMGQREYFGPGTRLTVT.